These 27 T cell receptor beta chains share one sample of origin, sequenced in a study of blood T cell repertoires in COVID-19. The assay was immunoSEQ multiplex PCR, and TCRdb's table has in-frame clones only and misses some. The sample has 99,000 or so clones; roughly 82% are singletons. The sequencing sample was made of peripheral blood. The source of these receptors is a man between 60 and 70 years old with acute or convalescent COVID-19.

The genes are TRBV10-1 and TRBJ1-2; 7 nucleotides agree with TRBD1. The CDR3 covers 13 residues. Looked up from germline, CDR1 is WNHNN and CDR2 is SYGVQD (reference sequence). The junction had 1 base not matched to a gene; V was cut back by 4 bases and J by 2 bases. The CDR3 coding sequence is TGCGCCAGCAGTGGGGGACAGAACTATGGCTACACCTTC. It encodes CASSGGQNYGYTF.

The CDR3, as DNA: TGTGCCAGCAGCTCCTGGGCCGATACCTACGAGCAGTACTTC. It specifies CASSSWADTYEQYF. The chain links TRBV7-2 to TRBJ2-7; D gene unclear. The germline V gene has CDR1 SGHTA and CDR2 FQGNSA. V lost 4 bases and J lost 2, with 12 bases in between. CDR3 size: 14 residues.

The chain uses TRBV7-9 and TRBJ1-2; D gene unclear. The V gene's germline CDR1 is SEHNR and CDR2 FQNEAQ (reference sequence). The V end lost 7 bases, the J end lost 3 bases, and 15 bases lay between the germline ends. The CDR3 has 14 amino acids. The DNA of the CDR3 is TGTGCCAGCACCACTTCCTCTATCGACTATGGCTACACCTTC. Its translation: CASTTSSIDYGYTF.

The CDR3 reads CASSPVPKLSTEAFF. CDR3 DNA sequence: TGCGCCAGCAGCCCGGTTCCGAAGCTTTCCACTGAAGCTTTCTTT. The chain couples TRBV5-1 to TRBJ1-1; D gene uncertain. The CDR3 runs to 15 residues. V shed 4 bases and J shed 4 bases, with 17 bases lying between them. Germline CDR1 SGHRS, CDR2 YFSETQ.

The chain combines TRBV11-3 with TRBJ2-5; possible D gene TRBD2, 5 bases. The CDR3 runs to 14 residues. Looked up from germline, CDR1 is SGHNT and CDR2 is YENEEA. Trimming pared 5 bases from V and 1 base from J, leaving 11 bases between. The CDR3 sequence: CASSLLRGQETQYF. The CDR3, as DNA: TGTGCCAGCAGCCTCCTTCGGGGCCAAGAGACCCAGTACTTC.

V gene TRBV27 combines with J gene TRBJ2-1, with D perhaps TRBD2 (5 bases). V was cut by 7 bases and J by 4 bases, with 29 bases left in between. CDR1 and CDR2 from the germline V gene are MNHEY and SMNVEV (reference sequence). The CDR3 has 19 residues. CDR3 DNA: TGTGCCAGCACCCGGGCCGGGCGTAAAAATGAGAGAGGGTACAATGAGCAGTTCTTC. Residues: CASTRAGRKNERGYNEQFF.

This chain links TRBV18 with TRBJ1-2; D possibly corresponds to TRBD1 (5 bases). The ends were cut back, 2 bases at V and 0 bases at J, with 16 bases in the middle. The CDR3 runs to 17 residues. CDR1 and CDR2 (germline): KGHSH, LQKENI. The CDR3 nucleotides read TGTGCCAGCTCACCAGGCTCCAAGGGGACTACTAACTATGGCTACACCTTC. It codes for CASSPGSKGTTNYGYTF.

A few counts support this clone. The rearrangement joins TRBV7-9 to TRBJ2-2, with 9 bases matching TRBD2. The germline CDR1 and CDR2 sequences are SEHNR and FQNEAQ (reference sequence). Trimming at V came to 5 bases and at J to 2 bases, leaving 3 bases not matched to a gene. The CDR3 loop spans 15 amino acids. CDR3 residues: CASSPGLANTGELFF. For the CDR3, the DNA is TGTGCCAGCAGCCCGGGACTAGCTAACACCGGGGAGCTGTTTTTT.

DNA for the CDR3: TGTGCCAGCAGGACAGGGTTGCGCAATCAGCCCCAGCATTTT. This codes for CASRTGLRNQPQHF. The rearrangement joins TRBV6-5 to TRBJ1-5; 7 nucleotides align to TRBD1. The junction had 4 bases not matched to a gene; V was cut back by 6 bases and J by 2 bases. The CDR3 is 14 residues long. Per germline, CDR1 MNHEY and CDR2 SVGAGI.

The chain couples TRBV4-1 to TRBJ1-4; D might be TRBD1 (6 bases). Trimming stripped 3 bases from V and 3 bases from J, with 11 bases between. Germline V lookup: CDR1 MGHRA, CDR2 YSYEKL. This CDR3 is built from 15 residues. This CDR3 reads CASSHPDSPNEKLFF. Written as DNA, the CDR3 is TGCGCCAGCAGCCACCCGGACAGCCCTAATGAAAAACTGTTTTTT.

In nucleotides, the CDR3 is TGTGCCACCAGTGATGGGAGGACATCCCTCCAGCATTTT. It encodes CATSDGRTSLQHF. V usage is TRBV24-1 and J usage is TRBJ1-5; D may be TRBD1 (5 bases). The V end lost 3 bases, the J end lost 12 bases, and 14 bases lay between the germline ends. Germline CDR1 is KGHDR and CDR2 is SFDVKD. This CDR3 has 13 amino acids.

The V and J genes are TRBV7-6 and TRBJ1-1; 8 bases are a match to TRBD1. Germline loops: CDR1 SGHVS, CDR2 FNYEAQ. The CDR3 spans 15 residues. V dropped 3 bases and J dropped 0; count of bases not matched to a gene: 3. CDR3 coding DNA: TGTGCCAGCAGCTTCGGACAGGGACTGAACACTGAAGCTTTCTTT. Translating gives CASSFGQGLNTEAFF. The variable domain in full, completed from reference TRBV7-6 and TRBJ1-1, reads GAGVSQSPRYKVTKRGQDVALRCDPISGHVSLYWYRQALGQGPEFLTYFNYEAQQDKSGLPNDRFSAERPEGSISTLTIQRTEQRDSAMYRCASSFGQGLNTEAFFGQGTRLTVV.

The genes are TRBV6-5 and TRBJ1-5; D is perhaps TRBD1 (5 bases). The CDR3 runs to 13 residues. V lost 8 bases to trimming and J lost 5 bases, with 13 bases between them. CDR1 and CDR2 (germline): MNHEY, SVGAGI. The CDR3 here is CASAPTGDQPQHF. The CDR3 DNA reads as TGTGCCAGCGCGCCAACAGGAGATCAGCCCCAGCATTTT.

The chain is built from TRBV7-9 and TRBJ2-7, with D maybe TRBD1 (6 bases). Trimming took 3 bases from V and 5 from J, leaving 14 bases between them. The CDR3 runs 14 residues. From germline, CDR1 is SEHNR and CDR2 FQNEAQ (reference sequence). CDR3 DNA sequence: TGTGCCAGCAGCTTGGGAACAGGGAGCAACGAGCAGTACTTC. Translation gives CASSLGTGSNEQYF.

V is TRBV27 and J is TRBJ1-5, with TRBD1 matching 7 bases. The V and J ends lost 3 bases and 5 bases, in that order; junction bases with no gene match: 4. The CDR3 contains 14 residues. Germline CDR1 is MNHEY and CDR2 is SMNVEV (reference sequence). The CDR3 coding sequence is TGTGCCAGCAGTTTTCAACAGGGGCATCAGCCCCAGCATTTT. Its translation is CASSFQQGHQPQHF.

This chain connects TRBV5-1 to TRBJ2-3; D is ambiguous. The CDR3 covers 15 residues. V was pared by 0 bases and J by 3 bases, with 11 bases between. Germline assignment: CDR1 SGHRS and CDR2 YFSETQ. The CDR3 spells CASSLDHSGTDTQYF. The CDR3, as DNA: TGCGCCAGCAGCTTGGATCACAGTGGGACAGATACGCAGTATTTT.

V and J are TRBV9 and TRBJ2-3; possible D gene TRBD2, 6 bases. This CDR3 is 16 amino acids long. V was clipped by 3 bases and J by 5 bases, with 19 bases between them. Germline V gene data show CDR1 as SGDLS and CDR2 as YYNGEE. CDR3 nucleotides: TGTGCCAGCAGCGACCAGACTAGGGGTCCCGGAGATACGCAGTATTTT. Translating gives CASSDQTRGPGDTQYF.

V is TRBV2 and J is TRBJ1-3; D gene ambiguous. V gave up 3 bases and J gave up 0 bases, with 12 bases separating them. The CDR3 length is 16 residues. Looked up from germline, CDR1 is SNHLY and CDR2 is FYNNEI. CDR3 residues: CASSEGIPSSGNTIYF. In DNA form, the CDR3 reads TGTGCCAGCAGTGAGGGCATCCCAAGCTCTGGAAACACCATATATTTT.

The V gene is TRBV5-1, the J gene TRBJ1-4; possibly TRBD1 for D (6 bases). Per the germline V gene, CDR1 is SGHRS and CDR2 is YFSETQ. This CDR3 has 14 residues. Trimming removed 3 bases at V and 5 bases at J, with 11 bases between. The CDR3 DNA follows: TGCGCCAGCAGCTCGGGACAACCCAATGAAAAACTGTTTTTT. This encodes CASSSGQPNEKLFF.

This clone has just one count. This chain joins TRBV5-1 and TRBJ2-3; 12 positions agree with TRBD1. This CDR3 comprises 18 residues. V shed 4 bases, J shed 3 bases, and the junction held 12 bases outside the gene matches. The germline gives CDR1 SGHRS, CDR2 YFSETQ. The CDR3 region has the DNA TGCGCCAGCAGCCTGGAGGGACAGGGGGCGAGGAAGACAGATACGCAGTATTTT. Translated, it gives CASSLEGQGARKTDTQYF.

V and J are TRBV27 and TRBJ2-5; 12 bases align to TRBD1. Germline loops: CDR1 MNHEY, CDR2 SMNVEV (reference sequence). The CDR3 contains 16 residues. Germline trimming cut 5 bases from V and 5 bases from J; bases unmatched to any gene: 9. CDR3 in amino acids: CASSPLGTGGRETQYF. The CDR3, as DNA: TGTGCCAGCAGTCCACTCGGGACAGGGGGCCGGGAGACCCAGTACTTC.

The V gene is TRBV11-3, the J gene TRBJ2-3; 13 bases are a match to TRBD2. CDR1 SGHNT and CDR2 YENEEA come from the germline V gene. This CDR3 has 16 amino acids. V lost 5 bases and J lost 2; bases outside the gene matches: 4. The CDR3 nucleotides are TGTGCCAGCAGCCTACTAGCGGGGGGGCTCACAGATACGCAGTATTTT. It is translated as CASSLLAGGLTDTQYF.

V is TRBV30 and J is TRBJ1-3; maybe TRBD1 (6 bases). The germline V gene has CDR1 GTSNPN and CDR2 SVGIG (reference sequence). Trimming removed 1 base from V and 0 bases from J, with 10 bases in between. The CDR3 is 15 residues long. The CDR3 DNA follows: TGTGCCTGGAGTGCCGACAGGAGCTCTGGAAACACCATATATTTT. Amino acids: CAWSADRSSGNTIYF.

The J gene is TRBJ2-5, the V gene TRBV4-3, with 7 bases matching TRBD1. V dropped 0 bases and J dropped 4; count of bases not matched to a gene: 5. The CDR3 is 15 amino acids. Germline lookup yields CDR1 LGHNA and CDR2 YSLEER. DNA for the CDR3: TGCGCCAGCAGCCAAGATACAGGGGTTCGAGAGACCCAGTACTTC. It specifies CASSQDTGVRETQYF.

The genes are TRBV15 and TRBJ1-4, with TRBD1 identical over 7 bases. Trimming took 3 bases from V and 8 from J; bases not matched to a gene: 6. The CDR3 is made up of 14 amino acids. Germline CDR1 is LNHNV and CDR2 is YYDKDF (reference sequence). This chain's CDR3 is CATSRLGQQEKLFF. For the CDR3, the DNA is TGTGCCACCAGCAGGCTGGGACAGCAAGAAAAACTGTTTTTT.

The rearrangement uses TRBV19 and TRBJ1-5, with D maybe TRBD1 (6 bases). This CDR3 region has 16 residues. Germline V gene sequence: CDR1 LNHDA, CDR2 SQIVND (reference sequence). The V end was cut by 5 bases, the J end by 3 bases, with 17 bases between. The CDR3 region is CASSPTDRGNNQPQHF. DNA of the CDR3: TGTGCCAGTAGTCCTACGGACAGAGGGAACAATCAGCCCCAGCATTTT.

The chain joins TRBV11-2 to TRBJ2-7; 8 nucleotides agree with TRBD1. The trim removed 7 bases at V and 1 base at J, leaving 12 bases unmatched. The germline V gene encodes CDR1 SGHAT and CDR2 FQNNGV. This CDR3 has 16 residues. CDR3: CASNLLGGQGSYEQYF. The CDR3, as DNA: TGTGCCAGCAACTTGCTTGGCGGACAGGGTTCCTACGAGCAGTACTTC.